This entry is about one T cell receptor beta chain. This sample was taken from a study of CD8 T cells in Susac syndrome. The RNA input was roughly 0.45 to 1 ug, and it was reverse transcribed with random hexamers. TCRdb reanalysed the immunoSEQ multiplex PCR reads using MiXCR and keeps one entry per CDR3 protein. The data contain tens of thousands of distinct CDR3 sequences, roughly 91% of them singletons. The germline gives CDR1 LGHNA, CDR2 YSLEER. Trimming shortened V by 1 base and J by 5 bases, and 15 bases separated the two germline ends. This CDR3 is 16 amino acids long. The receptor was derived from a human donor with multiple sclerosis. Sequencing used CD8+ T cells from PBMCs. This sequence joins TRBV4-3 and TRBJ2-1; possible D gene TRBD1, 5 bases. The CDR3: CASSQGLGHIDNEQFF. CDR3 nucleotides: TGCGCCAGCAGCCAAGGTCTTGGACACATTGACAATGAGCAGTTCTTC.